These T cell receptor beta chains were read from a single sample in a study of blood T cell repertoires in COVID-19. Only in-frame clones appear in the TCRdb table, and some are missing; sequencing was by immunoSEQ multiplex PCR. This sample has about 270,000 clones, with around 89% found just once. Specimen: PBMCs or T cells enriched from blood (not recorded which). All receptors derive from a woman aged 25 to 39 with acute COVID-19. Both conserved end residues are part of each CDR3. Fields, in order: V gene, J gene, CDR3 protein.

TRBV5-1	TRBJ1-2	CASSPGQGTGYTF
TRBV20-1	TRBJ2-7	CSASLGTGGGYEQYF
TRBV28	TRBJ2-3	CASSPSPGLRITDTQYF
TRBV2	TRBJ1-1	CASKNPGVTTEAFF
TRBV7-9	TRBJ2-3	CASRKRLAGASTDTQYF
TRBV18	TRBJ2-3	CASSPSFGAGGTDTQYF
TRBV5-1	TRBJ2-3	CASSLSGNPGDTQYF
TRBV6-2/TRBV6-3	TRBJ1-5	CASSWGAGAPQHF
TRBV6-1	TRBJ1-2	CASSERGGRSADTF
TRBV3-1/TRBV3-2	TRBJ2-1	CASSQGFGEQFF
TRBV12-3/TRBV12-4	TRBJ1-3	CASSHQGNTIYF
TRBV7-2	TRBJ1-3	CASSAGAGVTGNTIYF
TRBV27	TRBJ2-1	CASSLGLAGYNEQFF
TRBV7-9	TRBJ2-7	CASSLSGLYEQYF
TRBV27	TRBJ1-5	CASWDTDQPQHF
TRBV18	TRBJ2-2	CASSPLQGASTGELFF
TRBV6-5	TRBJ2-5	CASSYSGGDEETQYF
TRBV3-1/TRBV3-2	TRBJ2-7	CASSQEQGPYEQYF
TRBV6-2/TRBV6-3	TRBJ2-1	CASSPLSMIANEQFF
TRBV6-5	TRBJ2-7	CASRAAGGANEQYF
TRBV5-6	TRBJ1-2	CASSLEQGVVAGYTF
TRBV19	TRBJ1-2	CASSTPREPNYGYTF
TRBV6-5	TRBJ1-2	CASRPRDRGYGYTF
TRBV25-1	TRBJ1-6	CASSVQGNSPLHF
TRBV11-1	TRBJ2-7	CASSRMSSVPTYEQYF
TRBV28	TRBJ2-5	CASSPDRFQETQYF
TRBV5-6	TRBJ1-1	CASSLATTGSTEAFF
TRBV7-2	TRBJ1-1	CASQSSVSSTEAFF
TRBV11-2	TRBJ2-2	CASSLAHNTGELFF
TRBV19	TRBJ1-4	CASSPADRGGEKLFF
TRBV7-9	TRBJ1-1	CASSLPNRVGTEAFF
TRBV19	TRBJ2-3	CASTPGHTTDTQYF
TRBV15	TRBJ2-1	CATSTTGASSYNEQFF
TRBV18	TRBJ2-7	CASSPRDNDSEQYF
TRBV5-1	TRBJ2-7	CASSWGQGSSEQYF
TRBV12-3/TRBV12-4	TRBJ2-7	CASSPGLAGEQYF
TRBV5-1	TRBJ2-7	CASSNPSSYEQYF
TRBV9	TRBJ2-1	CASSVVVTGGNNEQFF
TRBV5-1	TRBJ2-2	CASSSLASGRTGELFF
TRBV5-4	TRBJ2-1	CASSWGGGPLSYNEQFF
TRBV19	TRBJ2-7	CASSMGIANYEQYF
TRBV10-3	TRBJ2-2	CAISEPSGLAGGLNGELFF
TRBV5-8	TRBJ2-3	CASSIGGQGSTDTQYF
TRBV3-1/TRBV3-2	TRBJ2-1	CASSQGLSDGSAYNEQFF
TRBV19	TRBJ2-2	CASSIFPNAGGRHGELFF